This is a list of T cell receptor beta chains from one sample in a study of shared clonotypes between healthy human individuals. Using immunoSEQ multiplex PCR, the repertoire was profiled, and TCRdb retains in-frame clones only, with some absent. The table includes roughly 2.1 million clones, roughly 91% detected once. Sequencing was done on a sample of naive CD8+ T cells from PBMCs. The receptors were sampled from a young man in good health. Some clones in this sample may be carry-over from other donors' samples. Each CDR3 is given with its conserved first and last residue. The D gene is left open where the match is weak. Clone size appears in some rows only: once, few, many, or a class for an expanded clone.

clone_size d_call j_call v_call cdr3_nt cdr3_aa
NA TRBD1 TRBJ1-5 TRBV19 TGTGCCAGTAGTATTCCCCGGGACAGGGGCAATCAGCCCCAGCATTTT CASSIPRDRGNQPQHF
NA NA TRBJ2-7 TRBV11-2 TGTGCCAGCAAGTCCGCCTACGAGCAGTACTTC CASKSAYEQYF
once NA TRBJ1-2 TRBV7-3 TGTGCCAGCAGCCCCCTCGGGGGAGGGGGTTGGCATGATGGCTACACCTTC CASSPLGGGGWHDGYTF
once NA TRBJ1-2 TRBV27 TGTGCCAGCGGATGGACAGAGTCTAACTATGGCTACACCTTC CASGWTESNYGYTF
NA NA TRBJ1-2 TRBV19 TGTGCCAGTAGTATAGCTGGGCACCCTAACTATGGCTACACCTTC CASSIAGHPNYGYTF
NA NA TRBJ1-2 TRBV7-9 TGTGCCAGCAGCGCAGGCGGTTATGGCTACACCTTC CASSAGGYGYTF
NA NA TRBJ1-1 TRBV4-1 TGCGCCAGCAGGAGAGCGGGGGGGGAGGTCACTGAAGCTTTCTTT CASRRAGGEVTEAFF
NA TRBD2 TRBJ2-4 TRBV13 TGTGCCAGCAGCTTAATGGCGGGAGAATTGTCCAAAAACATTCAGTACTTC CASSLMAGELSKNIQYF
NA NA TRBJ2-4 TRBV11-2 TGTGCCAGCAGCTTCCCCAGGCAGGGCCAGTACATTCAGTACTTC CASSFPRQGQYIQYF
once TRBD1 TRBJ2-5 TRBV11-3 TGTGCCAGCAGCTTGAAGACAGGGGGCACGAAGACCCAGTACTTC CASSLKTGGTKTQYF
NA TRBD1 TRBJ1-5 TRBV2 TGTGCCAGCACTTTCGTAAGGGGGCAGGATCAGCCCCAGCATTTT CASTFVRGQDQPQHF
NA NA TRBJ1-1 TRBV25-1 TGTGCCAGCATAGACGGTATCTCTGAAGCTTTCTTT CASIDGISEAFF
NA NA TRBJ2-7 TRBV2 TGTGCCAGCAGTGGGACGGAGTCGACCTACGAGCAGTACTTC CASSGTESTYEQYF
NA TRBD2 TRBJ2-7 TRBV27 TGTGCCAGCCATTTAGTGGGTAGCGGGAGCGAGCAGTACTTC CASHLVGSGSEQYF
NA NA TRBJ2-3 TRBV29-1 TGCAGCGTTTTTCATTGGGCGATTACTAGCACAGATACGCAGTATTTT CSVFHWAITSTDTQYF
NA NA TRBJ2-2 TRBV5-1 TGCGCCAGCAGCCAGGGAACCGGGGAGCTGTTTTTT CASSQGTGELFF
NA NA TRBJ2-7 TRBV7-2 TGTGCCAGCAGCCTAGGAGGGGGGATCGAGTACTTC CASSLGGGIEYF
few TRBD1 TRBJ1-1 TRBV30 TGTGCCTGGAGTGGAACAGACAGGGGAGAGGCTTTCTTT CAWSGTDRGEAFF
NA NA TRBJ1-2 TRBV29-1 TGCAGCGGCGGGGACGGGGGCTATGGCTACACCTTC CSGGDGGYGYTF
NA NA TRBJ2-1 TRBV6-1 TGTGCCAGCAGTGGCCGGGTTTCCCTCGTGTATGAGCAGTTCTTC CASSGRVSLVYEQFF